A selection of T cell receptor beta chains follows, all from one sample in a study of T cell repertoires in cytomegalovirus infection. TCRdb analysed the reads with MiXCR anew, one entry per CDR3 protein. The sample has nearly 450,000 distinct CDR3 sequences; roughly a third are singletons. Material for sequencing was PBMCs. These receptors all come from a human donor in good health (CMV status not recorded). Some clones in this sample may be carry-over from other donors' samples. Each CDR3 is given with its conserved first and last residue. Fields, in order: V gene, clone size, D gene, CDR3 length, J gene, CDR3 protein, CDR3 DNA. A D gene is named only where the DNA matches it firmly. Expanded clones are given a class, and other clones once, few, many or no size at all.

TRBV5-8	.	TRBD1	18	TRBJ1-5	CASSSRGVTGTGERAQHF	TGTGCCAGCAGCTCGAGGGGGGTGACCGGGACAGGGGAACGGGCCCAGCATTTT
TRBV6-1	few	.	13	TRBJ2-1	CASSPRGENEQFF	TGTGCCAGCAGTCCCAGGGGGGAGAATGAGCAGTTCTTC
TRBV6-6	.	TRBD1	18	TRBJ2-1	CASSYSIGRGGLYNEQFF	TGTGCCAGCAGTTACTCGATTGGGAGAGGGGGCTTATACAATGAGCAGTTCTTC
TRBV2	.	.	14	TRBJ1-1	CASSDQGSFTEAFF	TGTGCCAGCAGTGACCAGGGGTCGTTCACTGAAGCTTTCTTT
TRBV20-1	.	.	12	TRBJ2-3	CSARLTEDTQYF	TGCAGTGCTAGACTGACCGAAGATACGCAGTATTTT
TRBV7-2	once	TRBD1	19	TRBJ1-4	CASSLRPPVTGDPNEKLFF	TGTGCCAGCAGCTTAAGACCGCCCGTGACAGGGGATCCTAATGAAAAACTGTTTTTT
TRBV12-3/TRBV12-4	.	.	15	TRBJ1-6	CASSLVREYNSPLHF	TGTGCCAGCAGCTTGGTTCGGGAATATAATTCACCCCTCCACTTT
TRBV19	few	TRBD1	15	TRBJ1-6	CATTQIGQGGSPLHF	TGTGCCACCACCCAAATCGGACAGGGGGGCTCACCCCTCCACTTT
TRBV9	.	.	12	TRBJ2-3	CASSVRQDTQYF	TGTGCCAGCAGCGTGAGACAAGATACGCAGTATTTT
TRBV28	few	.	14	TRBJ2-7	CASSLSGPLREQYF	TGTGCCAGCAGTTTATCTGGTCCCCTACGGGAGCAGTACTTC
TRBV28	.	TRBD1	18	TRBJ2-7	CASSTPAFGQGGGYEQYF	TGTGCCAGCAGTACGCCCGCTTTCGGACAGGGTGGGGGATACGAGCAGTACTTC
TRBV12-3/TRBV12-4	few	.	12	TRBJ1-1	CASRLENTEAFF	TGTGCCAGCCGACTGGAGAACACTGAAGCTTTCTTT
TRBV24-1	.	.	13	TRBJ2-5	CATRDRNQETQYF	TGTGCCACCCGCGACAGAAACCAAGAGACCCAGTACTTC
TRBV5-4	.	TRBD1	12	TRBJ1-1	CASSLVGQEAFF	TGTGCCAGCAGCTTGGTGGGACAGGAAGCTTTCTTT
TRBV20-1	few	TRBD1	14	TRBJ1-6	CSVPAGDSVTGGHF	TGCAGTGTTCCGGCCGGGGACAGCGTCACGGGGGGCCACTTT
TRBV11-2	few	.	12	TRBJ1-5	CASSLWSQPQHF	TGTGCCAGCAGCTTATGGAGTCAGCCCCAGCATTTT
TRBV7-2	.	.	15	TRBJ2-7	CASSLQTVGMGEQYF	TGTGCCAGCAGCCTACAGACAGTGGGAATGGGGGAGCAGTACTTC
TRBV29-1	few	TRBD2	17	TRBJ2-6	CSVSLAGLAAGANVLTF	TGCAGCGTTTCGCTCGCGGGACTAGCGGCTGGGGCCAACGTCCTGACTTTC
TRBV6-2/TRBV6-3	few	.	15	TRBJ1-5	CASSSGGPIRQPQHF	TGTGCCAGCAGTAGCGGGGGACCAATTCGTCAGCCCCAGCATTTT
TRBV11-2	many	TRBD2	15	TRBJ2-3	CASSLPSGGSDTQYF	TGTGCCAGCAGCCTCCCTAGCGGGGGGAGTGATACGCAGTATTTT
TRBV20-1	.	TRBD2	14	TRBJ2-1	CSARAWTSNNEQFF	TGCAGTGCTAGAGCCTGGACTAGCAACAATGAGCAGTTCTTC
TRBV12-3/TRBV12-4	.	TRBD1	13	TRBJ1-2	CASRMTGKYGYTF	TGTGCCAGCAGGATGACAGGGAAGTATGGCTACACCTTC